Below are 5 T cell receptor beta chains sequenced from a single sample in a study of cytomegalovirus exposure and HLA in healthy donors. Primers for the PCR totalled 60 Vbeta and 13 Jbeta. Libraries were prepared by immunoSEQ multiplex PCR; TCRdb keeps only in-frame clonotypes and omits some of them. In all, the sample yields roughly 77,000 clones. Sequencing used PBMCs. Receptors originate from a man aged 25-45 years in good health and CMV-seronegative.

This chain joins TRBV7-6 and TRBJ1-2; D is ambiguous. There are 12 residues in the CDR3. The germline V gene encodes CDR1 SGHVS and CDR2 FNYEAQ. The ends were cut back, 3 bases at V and 5 bases at J, with 7 bases in the middle. The CDR3 region has the DNA TGTGCCAGCAGCTTTTCGGGGTATGGCTACACCTTC. Its protein is CASSFSGYGYTF.

With respect to this clone: Sequence at one end of the junction differs from germline and may be a read error. This chain connects TRBV5-6 to TRBJ2-7; 7 bases are shared with TRBD1. Germline loops: CDR1 SGHDT, CDR2 YYEEEE. CDR3 size: 14 residues. The CDR3 is CASCFGTASYEQYF. The CDR3 region has the DNA TGTGCCAGCTGCTTTGGGACAGCGTCCTACGAGCAGTACTTC.

The V and J genes are TRBV19 and TRBJ2-7; 9 bases align to TRBD1. This CDR3 is built from 13 residues. Germline V gene sequence: CDR1 LNHDA, CDR2 SQIVND (reference sequence). Trimming removed 9 bases from V and 2 bases from J; junction bases left unmatched: 5. The CDR3 sequence: CASRDRATYEQYF. CDR3 in DNA: TGTGCCAGCCGGGACAGGGCCACCTACGAGCAGTACTTC.

The chain uses TRBV9 and TRBJ1-1, with D unclear. Per the germline V gene, CDR1 is SGDLS and CDR2 is YYNGEE. The CDR3 totals 13 residues. Trimming took off 0 bases at V and 10 bases at J, with 13 bases between the two ends. The CDR3 here is CASSVDAGSIAFF. The DNA of the CDR3 is TGTGCCAGCAGCGTAGATGCGGGATCGATAGCTTTCTTT.

This chain links TRBV25-1 with TRBJ1-1; 9 bases line up with TRBD1. CDR3 length: 15 amino acids. Looked up from germline, CDR1 is MGHDK and CDR2 is SYGVNS. V lost 6 bases and J lost 1; bases outside the gene matches: 6. The DNA of the CDR3 is TGTGCCAGCAGGCCAGAGGGACAGGGGAACACTGAAGCTTTCTTT. Its translation: CASRPEGQGNTEAFF.